The entry below describes one TCR beta chain. The specificity of this receptor is unknown. No quality values exist for individual bases; no much larger clone is one base distant. The immunoSEQ Assay, a bias-controlled multiplex PCR, was used to amplify TCRbeta CDR3 regions from genomic DNA. In the source study's methods: The number of nucleated cells in each sample was estimated from the amplification of reference gene primers within the assay. To quantify the absolute abundance of each unique TCRbeta CDR3 rearrangement, sequence reads were collapsed and filtered. For each sample, productive Simpson clonality was calculated as the square root of Simpson's diversity index over productive rearrangements. TCRdb holds this immuneACCESS table with in-frame rearrangements only. Some clones are missing; in checked studies, unresolved V genes explain under half, and the rest has no known cause. That table gives V, J and clone size, and the DNA gave D and trimming. Here the sample has 35,000 to 45,000 clones; 88% occur a single time. The ten most abundant clones make up around 2.3% of the sample.

Whole blood was collected in K2EDTA tubes by collaborating institutions according to the institutions' own protocols. For TCRbeta analysis, collaborators shipped samples in one of three forms: frozen whole blood, isolated PBMCs, or DNA extracted from either of those sample types. This sample was included in a study of blood T cell repertoires in COVID-19 (dated by TCRdb to 2020 to 2021). Study-wide context: The collaborator samples originated in the United States, Italy and Spain and spanned the acute and convalescent phases of COVID-19. The sample metadata nearly always contained a de-identified subject ID, COVID-19 status, age in years and sex. A freely available public database, intended as a resource for researchers studying the immune response to SARS-CoV-2, is where the repertoires were released. The material from the prospective study consisted of cDNA or gDNA derived from T cells, B-cell-depleted T cells, or PBMCs. Where available, HLA class I and class II types were taken from metadata supplied by the sample provider and were not determined by assay-based typing. Deeply sampled blood TCRbeta repertoires from subjects exposed to, actively infected with, or recovered from COVID-19 were included in the dataset. Samples were obtained from the ongoing ImmuneRACE study (first 160 participants) and from about 1,300 subjects provided by 6 global collaborators. General findings and caveats noted by the study authors: The quantity of clinical and demographic metadata differed by source and by participant and was supplied without curation.

Its CDR3 holds 15 amino acids, cysteine through phenylalanine. Just CDR3 DNA is preserved here, 45 bases in frame from base 1. The V end gives up 6 bases and the J end 3 bases, leaving 8 bases in the junction not matched to a gene. From the germline V gene, CDR1 is MNHEY and CDR2 is SVGAGI. The specimen sequenced was peripheral blood. The chain is assembled from TRBV6-5 and TRBJ2-7; TRBD1 fits 10 bases in the junction. The TCR comes from a human donor in a cohort sampled during active COVID-19. The CDR3 sequence is CASSAEWTGGYEQYF. The nucleotide sequence reads as follows: TGTGCCAGCAGCGCCGAATGGACAGGGGGCTACGAGCAGTACTTC.